The rows below give T cell receptor beta chains drawn from one sample of a study of T cells in Graves' hyperthyroidism and ophthalmopathy. TCRdb fed the multiplex PCR reads into MiXCR, producing one record per CDR3 protein. This sample has about 640,000 distinct CDR3 sequences, with 20% found just once. Sequencing used blood. Receptors were obtained from a man aged 30 to 45 with Graves' ophthalmopathy. The CDR3 runs from the conserved cysteine through the conserved F or W. A D gene is named only where the DNA matches it firmly. Not every row has a clone size; where given, it reads once, few, many or a size class.

D gene,J gene,clone size,V gene,CDR3 length,CDR3 DNA,CDR3 protein
-,TRBJ2-2,few,TRBV7-6,13,TGTGCCAGCAGCTCCAGGGATGCCGGGGAGCTGTTTTTT,CASSSRDAGELFF
-,TRBJ2-1,-,TRBV28,13,TGTGCCAGCAGTTATACCGGGGGCAATGAGCAGTTCTTC,CASSYTGGNEQFF
-,TRBJ1-5,many,TRBV29-1,13,TGCAGCGTTGTGTTCGGAAGCAATCAGCCCCAGCATTTT,CSVVFGSNQPQHF
TRBD1,TRBJ1-5,many,TRBV20-1,18,TGCAGTGCCCGGAGCCCGGGACAGGGGAGTTATAGCAATCAGCCCCAGCATTTT,CSARSPGQGSYSNQPQHF
-,TRBJ2-6,few,TRBV6-2/TRBV6-3,11,TGTGGAAGCTCTGGGGCCAACGTCCTGACTTTC,CGSSGANVLTF
-,TRBJ2-7,-,TRBV7-9,16,TGTGCCAGCAGCTTACCCTCATACGAGGGCGCCTACGAGCAGTACTTC,CASSLPSYEGAYEQYF
TRBD1,TRBJ2-7,-,TRBV5-1,20,TGCGCCAGCAGCCTTAACGTCAGGGGGTCCCAGATTGTAGCGAGCTACGAGCAGTACTTC,CASSLNVRGSQIVASYEQYF
-,TRBJ2-1,-,TRBV24-1,16,TGTGCCACCAGTGATCCCGACAGCAGCTCCTACAATGAGCAGTTCTTC,CATSDPDSSSYNEQFF
-,TRBJ2-1,-,TRBV5-6,11,TGTGCCAGCACAGGGTTCAATGAGCAGTTCTTC,CASTGFNEQFF
-,TRBJ1-1,few,TRBV29-1,11,TGCAGCGTTGGGGCGAACACTGAAGCTTTCTTT,CSVGANTEAFF
-,TRBJ2-3,-,TRBV11-2,14,TGTGCCAGCAGCCCGCTCTCGGGAACAGATACGCAGTATTTT,CASSPLSGTDTQYF
-,TRBJ2-3,many,TRBV28,12,TGTGCCAGCAGTCCGAGGGCCGGTACGCAGTATTTT,CASSPRAGTQYF
-,TRBJ2-7,few,TRBV20-1,13,TGCAGTGCCCGATATCCCAGCTCCTACGAGCAGTACTTC,CSARYPSSYEQYF
-,TRBJ1-2,many,TRBV6-1,16,TGTGCCAGCAGTCCCTCAGATCCGGGGCTCGTGAGTGGCTACACCTTC,CASSPSDPGLVSGYTF
-,TRBJ1-1,-,TRBV29-1,15,TGCAGCGTTCAATACCCCGGGACAAAGAACACTGAAGCTTTCTTT,CSVQYPGTKNTEAFF
-,TRBJ2-7,-,TRBV30,12,TGTGCCTGGACTGGGGGATCGTACGAGCAGTACTTC,CAWTGGSYEQYF
-,TRBJ2-2,many,TRBV27,11,TGTGCCAGCTCGTTTGGCGGGGAGCTGTTTTTT,CASSFGGELFF
-,TRBJ2-1,-,TRBV6-2/TRBV6-3,15,TGTGCCAGCAGTTACGTGTCGGGCTCCTACAATGAGCAGCTCTTC,CASSYVSGSYNEQLF
-,TRBJ1-5,many,TRBV15,17,TGTGCCACCAGCAGCCAAGCTACGGGATACGGCAATCAGCCCCAGCATTTT,CATSSQATGYGNQPQHF
TRBD2,TRBJ2-3,many,TRBV28,15,TGTGCCAGCAGTTCGCCCGGGGGGGGCACAGATACGCAGTATTTT,CASSSPGGGTDTQYF
TRBD1,TRBJ1-1,many,TRBV28,15,TGTGCCAGCAGTTTATTCACAGGGGTGGACACTGAAGCTTTCTTT,CASSLFTGVDTEAFF
-,TRBJ2-3,many,TRBV30,12,TGTGCCTGGAGTGACTCGGCAGATACGCAGTATTTT,CAWSDSADTQYF
TRBD2,TRBJ2-2,few,TRBV20-1,15,TGCAGTGCTTCTAGCGGGACCGGTAAAGCCGGGGAGCTGTTTTTT,CSASSGTGKAGELFF
TRBD1,TRBJ1-2,many,TRBV18,13,TGTGCCAGCTCACTAGGACAGGACTATGGCTACACCTTC,CASSLGQDYGYTF
-,TRBJ2-1,once,TRBV19,15,TGTGCCAGTAGTGTTCAGGCCCAGGACCTAAATGAGCAGTTCTTC,CASSVQAQDLNEQFF
-,TRBJ2-5,few,TRBV18,15,TGTGCCAGCTCACCGGTCGGACACAACCAAGAGACCCAGTACTTC,CASSPVGHNQETQYF
TRBD2,TRBJ2-1,many,TRBV11-2,19,TGTGCCAGCAGCTTAGTCGGCTCGACTAGCGGGAGCTCCTACAATGAGCAGTTCTTC,CASSLVGSTSGSSYNEQFF
-,TRBJ2-1,-,TRBV29-1,13,TGCAGCGTTGTGGGGGAGTGGGTGAATGAGCAGTTCTTC,CSVVGEWVNEQFF
TRBD1,TRBJ1-1,-,TRBV19,15,TGTGCCAGTAGTATAGGGGACAGCGTGAACACTGAAGCTTTCTTT,CASSIGDSVNTEAFF
-,TRBJ1-1,many,TRBV5-1,15,TGCGCCAGCAGCTTGGTAGTTGGGGGCGGCACTGAAGCTTTCTTT,CASSLVVGGGTEAFF
-,TRBJ2-7,many,TRBV28,15,TGTGCCAGCAGCCTCCATCCAGATGGGCCGGACGAGCAGTACTTC,CASSLHPDGPDEQYF
TRBD1,TRBJ2-2,-,TRBV30,12,TGTGCCTGGGACAGGGGCACCAGGGAGCTGTTTTTT,CAWDRGTRELFF
-,TRBJ1-2,many,TRBV28,14,TGTGCCAGCAGTCCCCTGGACAGCGTCTATGGCTACACCTTC,CASSPLDSVYGYTF
-,TRBJ2-7,many,TRBV3-1,14,TGTGCCAGCAGCCAAGACGACCGATACTACGAGCAGTACTTC,CASSQDDRYYEQYF
-,TRBJ1-1,many,TRBV2,13,TGTGCCAGCAGTGACCCGGAGAACACTGAAGCTTTCTTT,CASSDPENTEAFF
-,TRBJ1-6,-,TRBV5-1,15,TGCGCCAGCAGCGTGAGAACAGGAGATAATTCACCCCTCCACTTT,CASSVRTGDNSPLHF
-,TRBJ1-5,many,TRBV7-2,13,TGTGCCAGCCGTGAGGGAAGCAGTCAGCCCCAGCATTTT,CASREGSSQPQHF
TRBD2,TRBJ2-1,-,TRBV29-1,14,TGCAGCGTGCACATAGCGGGAGGGCGCAATGAGCAGTTCTTC,CSVHIAGGRNEQFF
-,TRBJ2-5,few,TRBV5-6,16,TGTGCCACCCAGCCCGCAGGCGCAGGGTACCAAGAGACCCAGTACTTC,CATQPAGAGYQETQYF
TRBD2,TRBJ2-5,-,TRBV12-3/TRBV12-4,16,TGTGCCAGCAGTCGAGCGGGAGGGCCCGTCCAAGAGACCCAGTACTTC,CASSRAGGPVQETQYF